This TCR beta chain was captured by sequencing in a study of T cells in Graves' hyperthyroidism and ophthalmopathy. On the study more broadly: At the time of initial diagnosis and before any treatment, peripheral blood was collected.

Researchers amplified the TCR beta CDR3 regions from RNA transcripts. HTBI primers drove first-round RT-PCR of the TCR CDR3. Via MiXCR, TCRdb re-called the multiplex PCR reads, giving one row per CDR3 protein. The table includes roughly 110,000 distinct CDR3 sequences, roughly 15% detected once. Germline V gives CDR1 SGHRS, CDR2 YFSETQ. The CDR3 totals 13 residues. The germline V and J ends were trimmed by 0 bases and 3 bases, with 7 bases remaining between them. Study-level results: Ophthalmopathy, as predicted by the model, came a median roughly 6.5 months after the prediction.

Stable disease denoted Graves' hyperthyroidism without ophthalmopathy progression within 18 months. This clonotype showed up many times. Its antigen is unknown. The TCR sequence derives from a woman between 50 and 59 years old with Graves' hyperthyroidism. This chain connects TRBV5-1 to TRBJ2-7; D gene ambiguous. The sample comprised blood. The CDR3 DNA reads TGCGCCAGCAGCTTGGTGGCGGACTACGAGCAGTACTTC. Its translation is CASSLVADYEQYF. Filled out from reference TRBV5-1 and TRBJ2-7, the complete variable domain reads KAGVTQTPRYLIKTRGQQVTLSCSPISGHRSVSWYQQTPGQGLQFLFEYFSETQRNKGNFPGRFSGRQFSNSRSEMNVSTLELGDSALYLCASSLVADYEQYFGPGTRLTVT.